Below are 16 T cell receptor beta chains sequenced from a single sample in a study of vaccination effects on CD4 cells after COVID-19. Culture proceeded for approximately 10 days, and CD4+ T cells were then isolated. The cohort was immunized with two doses of either the BNT162b2 or mRNA-1273 vaccine. These receptors' targets are unknown. Assay: immunoSEQ multiplex PCR; the TCRdb copy retains only in-frame clones and omits some. The sample carries approximately 74,000 clones, about 73% recorded once. Here the sequenced sample was CD4+ T cells from PBMCs cultured without peptide, taken after COVID-19 vaccination. Receptors were obtained from a human donor who received a COVID-19 vaccine.

This chain links TRBV5-1 with TRBJ2-5, with a tentative D call TRBD1 (5 bases). V shed 3 bases and J shed 1 base, with 16 bases lying between them. CDR3 length equals 16 residues. CDR1 is SGHRS and CDR2 is YFSETQ in the germline V gene. The CDR3 region is CASSWAGKTSQETQYF. DNA of the CDR3: TGCGCCAGCAGCTGGGCAGGGAAAACGAGCCAAGAGACCCAGTACTTC.

The CDR3 spells CAISESPGRSSGNTIYF. In DNA form, the CDR3 reads TGTGCCATCAGTGAGTCACCGGGCCGAAGCTCTGGAAACACCATATATTTT. The chain links TRBV10-3 to TRBJ1-3; D not resolved. Between the trimmed V and J ends, which lost 0 bases and 0 bases, there was a span of 12 bases. This CDR3 is built from 17 residues. Germline V gives CDR1 ENHRY, CDR2 SYGVKD.

This chain connects TRBV3-1 (or the pseudogene TRBV3-2) to TRBJ1-1; D not resolved. This CDR3 region has 14 residues. Trimming shortened V by 4 bases and J by 6 bases, and 15 bases separated the two germline ends. Per germline, CDR1 LGHDT and CDR2 YNNKEL (reference sequence). CDR3 loop: CASSPISTRAEAFF. The CDR3 nucleotides are TGTGCCAGCAGCCCCATAAGTACTCGGGCTGAAGCTTTCTTT.

This clone was detected only a few times. The chain joins TRBV18 to TRBJ2-3; D remains unclear. V lost 3 bases and J lost 4, with 11 bases in between. The CDR3 totals 14 residues. Germline values: CDR1 KGHSH, CDR2 LQKENI. The CDR3 nucleotides read TGTGCCAGCTCACCTAGTCCCGCGGCAGATACGCAGTATTTT. Amino acid sequence: CASSPSPAADTQYF.

This rearrangement joins TRBV14 to TRBJ2-5; D is uncertain. The V end lost 1 base, the J end lost 2 bases, and 8 bases lay between the germline ends. Germline CDR1 is SGHDN and CDR2 is FVKESK. This CDR3 has 14 residues. The CDR3 loop is CASSQGRRQETQYF. CDR3 coding DNA: TGTGCCAGCAGCCAAGGGCGGAGACAAGAGACCCAGTACTTC.

This sequence joins TRBV10-3 and TRBJ1-1; D remains unclear. The V end was cut by 0 bases, the J end by 3 bases, with 11 bases between. The length of the CDR3 is 15 residues. Germline CDR1 and CDR2: ENHRY and SYGVKD. CDR3 nucleotide sequence: TGTGCCATCAGTGAGTCGGAAGGGAGGGACACTGAAGCTTTCTTT. Its protein is CAISESEGRDTEAFF.

V gene TRBV27 combines with J gene TRBJ1-4; 8 bases fit TRBD1. The CDR3 extends over 14 amino acids. Germline V lookup: CDR1 MNHEY, CDR2 SMNVEV (reference sequence). V trimming: 8 bases; J trimming: 5 bases; junction bases outside the gene matches: 7. The CDR3 protein is CASCQTGGNEKLFF. The CDR3 DNA reads TGTGCCAGCTGCCAAACAGGGGGGAATGAAAAACTGTTTTTT.

The rearrangement uses TRBV12-3 or TRBV12-4 and TRBJ1-1; 7 bases match TRBD1. The V segment lost 6 bases and the J segment 5 bases; nucleotides outside the gene matches: 6. The CDR3 length is 13 residues. Written as DNA, the CDR3 is TGTGCCAGCAGCCCAGGGGGAGGGACTGAAGCTTTCTTT. It translates to CASSPGGGTEAFF.

This clone was counted between two and nine times. V and J are TRBV5-1 and TRBJ1-1; D call uncertain. Per germline, CDR1 SGHRS and CDR2 YFSETQ. V was shortened by 1 base and J by 1 base, with 11 bases between the two germline ends. The CDR3 is made up of 15 amino acids. CDR3 nucleotides: TGCGCCAGCAGCTTGTATAAAGCGGGGAACACTGAAGCTTTCTTT. Amino acid sequence: CASSLYKAGNTEAFF.

Only a few counts were recorded for this clone. V is TRBV7-3 and J is TRBJ2-6; D gene uncertain. Per germline, CDR1 SGHTA and CDR2 FQGTGA. Trimming cost V 2 bases and J 1 base, with 9 bases left between them. CDR3 length: 16 amino acids. In nucleotides, the CDR3 is TGTGCCAGCAGCTTAGGGCGTGGGTCTGGGGCCAACGTCCTGACTTTC. Translated: CASSLGRGSGANVLTF.

In its sample, this clone was seen a few times. CDR3 sequence reads: CASSAGQANSPLHF. Written as DNA, the CDR3 is TGCGCCAGCAGTGCGGGACAGGCAAATTCACCCCTCCACTTT. The V and J genes are TRBV5-1 and TRBJ1-6, with 8 bases identical to TRBD1. Germline CDR1 reads SGHRS; CDR2 reads YFSETQ. J gave up 7 bases and V 5 bases, and 5 bases lay outside the gene matches. The CDR3 loop spans 14 amino acids.

This chain connects TRBV6-6 to TRBJ1-5, with a weak D call TRBD1 (5 bases). V lost 2 bases to trimming and J lost 5 bases, with 7 bases between them. This CDR3 has 13 residues. Germline CDR1 MNHNY, CDR2 SVGAGI (reference sequence). CDR3 in amino acids: CASSYQGDQPQHF. The CDR3 bases are TGTGCCAGCAGTTACCAGGGAGATCAGCCCCAGCATTTT.

CDR3 coding DNA: TGTGCCAGCAGCCCTCAATCTTTTACTAACTATGGCTACACCTTC. Its protein is CASSPQSFTNYGYTF. The chain has TRBV7-2 and TRBJ1-2; D is unresolved. The V end lost 5 bases, the J end lost 0 bases, and 13 bases lay between the germline ends. The CDR3 consists of 15 residues. CDR1 is SGHTA and CDR2 is FQGNSA in the germline V gene.

The gene calls are TRBV5-4 and TRBJ2-3; TRBD1 matches at 8 bases. CDR3 length: 14 residues. CDR1 SGHNT and CDR2 YYREEE come from the germline V gene (reference sequence). V dropped 5 bases and J dropped 7; count of bases not matched to a gene: 9. CDR3 sequence (DNA): TGTGCCAGCAGTGGAACAGGGGGATTGAATACGCAGTATTTT. Translating gives CASSGTGGLNTQYF.

V is TRBV6-5 and J is TRBJ1-1; 7 nucleotides match TRBD1. The V and J ends lost 9 bases and 5 bases, in that order; junction bases with no gene match: 6. The CDR3 has 12 amino acids. Per germline, CDR1 MNHEY and CDR2 SVGAGI. The chain's CDR3 is CASRQGNTEAFF. CDR3 sequence (DNA): TGTGCCAGTCGACAGGGCAATACTGAAGCTTTCTTT.

The chain carries TRBV11-2 and TRBJ2-5; D gene unclear. The CDR3 consists of 14 residues. Germline lookup yields CDR1 SGHAT and CDR2 FQNNGV. V lost 6 bases to trimming and J lost 2 bases, with 13 bases between them. CDR3 in amino acids: CASSPATDQETQYF. In DNA form, the CDR3 reads TGTGCCAGCAGTCCTGCTACCGATCAAGAGACCCAGTACTTC.